This TCR beta chain is from a study of T cell repertoires in aging, cancer and after chemotherapy. The wider study: Six age groups, ranging from 30 or younger to 70 or older, included the donors. Glioblastoma patients receiving temozolomide-based therapy gave paired samples before and after chemotherapy.

This clonotype qualifies as medium-sized. What it binds is unknown. Study conclusions and caveats: No conclusions about immunological memory after chemotherapy can be drawn from the repertoire data.

A mixed TRB-A/B primer pool amplified rearranged TRB by multiplex touch-down PCR. TCRdb passed the multiplex PCR reads through MiXCR, listing each CDR3 protein once. The sample consists of some 3,500 distinct CDR3 sequences, over 25% of them appearing once. The template was genomic DNA from peripheral blood, not RNA. Sequencing was done on a sample of blood. The clonotype was recovered from a human donor with a solid tumor.

CDR3 DNA: TGTGCCAGCAGTGAGATGGCGGGAGGTCCCCAGGATACGCAGTATTTT. It yields the protein CASSEMAGGPQDTQYF. The chain has TRBV6-1 and TRBJ2-3, with 8 bases fitting TRBD2. Losses at the gene ends were 3 bases for V and 6 bases for J; bases not matched to a gene: 11. The germline CDR1 and CDR2 sequences are MNHNS and SASEGT. This CDR3 has 16 residues.